The entry that follows covers one TCR beta chain sequence. This clonotype was counted only a few times. Its recognized antigen is unknown. One base away there is no much larger clone; base qualities are not given. This record belongs to a study of identical twins listed by TCRdb under 2016. For the study in its entirety: To test whether fetal clonotypes persist, the study used deep sequencing on TCR alpha and beta repertoires from monozygotic twins, unrelated adults of various ages, and cord blood. To rule out contamination, replicate twin experiments were performed at different times with different library preparation protocols.

Looking up the germline V gene yields CDR1 SGHTA and CDR2 FQGNSA. The CDR3 starts with the cysteine, ends with the phenylalanine, and has 16 residues. Only CDR3 DNA is held: 48 bases, read in frame from base 1. V and J lose 0 bases and 8 bases, and a span of 14 bases separates them. Only healthy Caucasian donors were included. Three unrelated non-twin adults were also sequenced: a male aged 18 to 30, a male aged 50 to 60 and a female aged 50 to 60. Using Miltenyi CD45RO+ enrichment and human naive T-cell isolation kits, memory (CD45RO+) and naive T cells were isolated from PBMC. The method behind the library was 5' RACE. Sequencing took place on an Illumina HiSeq 2000. A universal primer binding site was added through template switching, and the final cDNA carried a unique molecular identifier so that TCR cDNA molecules could be counted accurately. First-strand cDNA for TCR alpha and beta chains was synthesized from specific primers in the conserved constant-segment region. Each cDNA library was double barcoded, with a SMART-Mk sample barcode plus Illumina barcodes, to control for contamination. Two successive PCR steps introduced TruSeq adapter sequences along with Illumina sample barcodes. TCR alpha and beta cDNA libraries were sequenced on the Illumina HiSeq platform with custom primers. The paper's processing steps were these. Raw reads were processed with MiGEC to extract unique molecular identifiers, and MiXCR was used to determine CDR3 positions. Recombination models were inferred per individual with the repgenHMM and IGoR tools using an EM algorithm. Shared clonotype analysis was performed with the tcR package in R, normalizing sharing by the product of cloneset sizes. Out-of-frame nonproductive sequences were analyzed to study raw recombination free of thymic and clonal selection effects. TCRdb itself trimmed the public reads at Q25 with fastp, ran MiXCR and retained productive beta chains. Here each entry gathers all rows of one CDR3 protein and keeps the most common genes and DNA. These V and J calls originate from TCRdb's pipeline instead of the authors' own analysis. Present in this sample are about 430,000 distinct CDR3 sequences, about 18% of which were seen just once. The ten largest clones take up 9.5% to 15% of the sample.

The full study reports these points: Zero-insertion analyses could be partly confounded by invariant T cells such as MAIT and iNKT, although diverse VJ usage argued against such confounding for most clonotypes. Conclusions relied on cross-sectional statistical analysis, since the same donors could not be followed over many years. Out-of-frame TCR alpha sharing in monozygotic twins was systematically underestimated by recombination models, whereas sharing between unrelated individuals was in agreement with the recombination models. Abundant cord blood beta clonotypes had fewer insertions, young adult naive repertoires showed a similar but weaker trend, and memory repertoires showed no such trend. Excess twin sharing in beta out-of-frame sequences was weaker because fewer shared sequences lowered the signal-to-noise ratio. Compared with coincidental sharing between unrelated individuals, an excess of low generation-probability sequences was observed among out-of-frame TCR alpha sequences shared between twins.

The sequencing input was naive T cells sorted from blood. This specimen's cell subset or site label, interpreted: cells isolated with a human naive T-cell isolation kit. The chain links TRBV7-2 with TRBJ1-6, with the D gene call left open. The TCR comes from a man aged 50-59 years in good health. The base sequence is TGTGCCAGCAGCTTAGCGCTAAGAGGTGGGGATTCACCCCTCCACTTT. Translated, this is CASSLALRGGDSPLHF.